What follows is one T cell receptor beta chain and its context. Its target is not known. 5'RACE template switching added a universal primer site and UMIs to TCR cDNA. In TCRdb, the 5' RACE reads were re-called with MiXCR into one record per CDR3 protein. The table has 450,000 to 600,000 distinct CDR3 sequences, 13% seen once; the top ten hold 11% to 15%. From germline, CDR1 is SGHVS and CDR2 FQNEAQ. This CDR3 has 18 amino acids. Trimming cost V 3 bases and J 3 bases; bases outside gene matches: 11. The data derive from a study of T cells after yellow fever vaccination. Notes on the study in general: On re-exposure, the response was weaker but peaked faster, at day 5 versus 15. Within FACS-sorted repertoires, abundant clonotypes contaminating from the bulk population could be present. Of the clonotypes, a small share occurred in both CD4 and CD8 compartments.

Source: PBMCs, taken on the day of the yellow fever booster vaccination. This receptor was taken from a man aged 25 to 40 who received the YFV17D yellow fever vaccine. The gene calls are TRBV7-8 and TRBJ2-3; 11 nucleotides match TRBD2. The CDR3 coding sequence is TGTGCCAGCAGCTTTCGGGCGGTGACTAGCGGGACGACAGATACGCAGTATTTT. Protein sequence: CASSFRAVTSGTTDTQYF.